These 32 T cell receptor beta chains were sequenced from one sample in a study of regulatory T cells in long-lasting Graves disease. The sample's time point: persistent/refractory GD, antithyroid drugs over 5 years with positive TRAb. RNA from PBMCs was the source of the TCR library. The authors built TCR beta libraries using iRepertoire HTBI primers and Arm-PCR of CDR3 regions. MiXCR, applied by TCRdb to the multiplex PCR reads, yields one record per CDR3 protein. The table lists roughly 700,000 distinct CDR3 sequences, around 30% of them singletons. The sample was peripheral blood mononuclear cells (PBMCs), taken when the disease was refractory, from a patient treated with antithyroid drugs. The receptors come from a female donor with Graves disease.

Of note for this clonotype: This sequence may be a read error, since a much larger clone differs from it by one base. The rearrangement links TRBV2 to TRBJ1-2, with TRBD1 identical over 7 bases. Germline CDR1 SNHLY, CDR2 FYNNEI. The CDR3 consists of 15 residues. CDR3 coding DNA: TGTGCCAGCAGCCTTGGACAGGCGGCCAACTATGGCAACACCTTC. Translating it yields CASSLGQAANYGNTF.

This clonotype was seen a handful of times. The chain links TRBV9 to TRBJ2-7; 8 bases map to TRBD2. J gave up 5 bases and V 0 bases, and 7 bases lay outside the gene matches. Per germline, CDR1 SGDLS and CDR2 YYNGEE. The CDR3 has 15 residues. For the CDR3, the DNA is TGTGCCAGCAGCGTAGGAAGCGGGAGAGTCCACGAGCAGTACTTC. This codes for CASSVGSGRVHEQYF. The whole variable domain, filled in from reference TRBV9 and TRBJ2-7, reads DSGVTQTPKHLITATGQRVTLRCSPRSGDLSVYWYQQSLDQGLQFLIQYYNGEERAKGNILERFSAQQFPDLHSELNLSSLELGDSALYFCASSVGSGRVHEQYFGPGTRLTVT.

There are a few counts of this clonotype. The chain uses TRBV5-6 and TRBJ1-1; D unresolved. Germline V gene lookup returns CDR1 SGHDT and CDR2 YYEEEE. Trimming removed 4 bases at V and 3 bases at J, with 10 bases between. CDR3 length: 13 amino acids. The CDR3 nucleotides are TGTGCCAGCAGCCCGGCCTGGGACACTGAAGCTTTCTTT. Its protein is CASSPAWDTEAFF.

Regarding this clonotype: This clone may be a read error of a much larger clone one base away. This rearrangement joins TRBV2 to TRBJ2-7; D may match TRBD1 or TRBD2 (5 bases each). Trimming cost V 7 bases and J 2 bases, with 18 bases left between them. CDR3 size: 15 residues. The germline gives CDR1 SNHLY, CDR2 FYNNEI. The CDR3 DNA reads TGTGCCAGCACCATAAAGCGGAAGGGACCCTACGAGCAGTACTTC. As protein: CASTIKRKGPYEQYF.

This clonotype occurred a few times. The V gene is TRBV7-3, the J gene TRBJ1-2; TRBD1 agrees at 9 bases. The CDR3 has 13 residues. Trimming cost V 5 bases and J 6 bases; bases outside gene matches: 4. Germline V gene sequence: CDR1 SGHTA, CDR2 FQGTGA. The CDR3 DNA reads as TGTGCCAGCAGCCCCGGACAGGGGCATGGCTACACCTTC. Protein: CASSPGQGHGYTF.

This chain connects TRBV12-5 to TRBJ1-1; D is possibly TRBD1 (5 bases). The CDR3 has 13 amino acids. Germline V gene data show CDR1 as LGHNT and CDR2 as FRNRAP. V lost 7 bases and J 4 bases, leaving 13 bases between the germline ends. The CDR3 loop is CASVLGGGTEAFF. In nucleotides, the CDR3 is TGTGCTAGTGTCTTGGGTGGGGGCACTGAAGCTTTCTTT.

Ten or more counts support this clonotype. This rearrangement joins TRBV6-2 or TRBV6-3 to TRBJ1-5; D not resolved. This CDR3 spans 14 amino acids. Germline CDR1 and CDR2: MNHEY and SVGEGT. V was pared by 7 bases and J by 0 bases, with 10 bases between. The CDR3 sequence is CASTPAGSNQPQHF. CDR3 nucleotides: TGTGCCAGCACCCCGGCGGGTAGCAATCAGCCCCAGCATTTT.

The J gene is TRBJ1-3, the V gene TRBV5-1; the D is unclear. The germline V gene has CDR1 SGHRS and CDR2 YFSETQ. Trimming cost V 2 bases and J 0 bases, with 12 bases left between them. The CDR3 extends over 16 amino acids. The CDR3 reads CASSFDGLSSGNTIYF. CDR3 nucleotide sequence: TGCGCCAGCAGCTTCGACGGACTTAGCTCTGGAAACACCATATATTTT.

The gene calls are TRBV28 and TRBJ2-7, with 13 bases that match TRBD2. Germline CDR1 and CDR2: MDHEN and SYDVKM. This CDR3 contains 18 residues. V lost 2 bases and J lost 0; bases outside the gene matches: 7. The CDR3 here is CASSLHGLAGVGSYEQYF. The CDR3 bases are TGTGCCAGCAGTTTACACGGACTAGCGGGAGTGGGCTCCTACGAGCAGTACTTC.

This clonotype has more than one count but fewer than ten. This chain connects TRBV7-7 to TRBJ2-7, with a weak D call TRBD2 (6 bases). This CDR3 comprises 13 residues. Trimming cost V 4 bases and J 6 bases, with 13 bases left between them. Germline V gives CDR1 SSHAT, CDR2 FNYEAQ (reference sequence). The CDR3 bases are TGTGCCAGCAGCTCGAGACTAGAGGGCGAGCAGTACTTC. Translation: CASSSRLEGEQYF. Based on the CDR3 plus reference TRBV7-7 and TRBJ2-7, the full variable domain is GAGVSQSPRYKVTKRGQDVTLRCDPISSHATLYWYQQALGQGPEFLTYFNYEAQPDKSGLPSDRFSAERPEGSISTLTIQRTEQRDSAMYRCASSSRLEGEQYFGPGTRLTVT.

This clonotype was counted only a few times. The rearrangement links TRBV20-1 to TRBJ1-1; D not resolved. The germline V gene encodes CDR1 DFQATT and CDR2 SNEGSKA (reference sequence). CDR3 length equals 12 residues. Trimming removed 3 bases from V and 0 bases from J, with 5 bases in between. CDR3 sequence (DNA): TGCAGTGCTAGCCGTTTGAACACTGAAGCTTTCTTT. Protein: CSASRLNTEAFF.

About this clonotype itself: At one of its ends the junction is not consistent with the germline gene, which may arise from a read error. V and J are TRBV7-3 and TRBJ2-7, with D possibly being TRBD1 or TRBD2 (5 bases each). This CDR3 spans 12 amino acids. CDR1 SGHTA and CDR2 FQGTGA come from the germline V gene. The CDR3 region is CASSESGQGPHF. The CDR3 coding sequence is TGTGCCAGCAGCGAATCTGGCCAGGGACCGCACTTC. The entire variable domain, with the rest obtained from reference TRBV7-3 and TRBJ2-7, is as follows: GAGVSQTPSNKVTEKGKYVELRCDPISGHTALYWYRQSLGQGPEFLIYFQGTGAADDSGLPNDRFFAVRPEGSVSTLKIQRTERGDSAVYLCASSESGQGPHFGPGTRLTVT.

This clonotype has just a few counts. This chain joins TRBV2 and TRBJ1-2; 10 bases are a match to TRBD1. The CDR3 extends over 16 amino acids. Germline CDR1 SNHLY, CDR2 FYNNEI. V dropped 7 bases and J dropped 3; count of bases not matched to a gene: 11. CDR3 DNA sequence: TGTGCCAGCATGGCAGACAGGGGGCGCCTTGACTATGGCTACACCTTC. Translated: CASMADRGRLDYGYTF.

This chain joins TRBV28 and TRBJ1-3; tentatively, D is TRBD1 (5 bases). Trimming removed 8 bases from V and 2 bases from J, with 10 bases in between. Germline V gene lookup returns CDR1 MDHEN and CDR2 SYDVKM. This CDR3 region has 13 residues. The CDR3 here is CASLKGPGNTIYF. CDR3 sequence (DNA): TGTGCCAGCCTCAAGGGACCTGGAAACACCATATATTTT.

The chain has TRBV29-1 and TRBJ1-1, with 10 bases aligning to TRBD1. This CDR3 contains 14 residues. With 7 bases clipped from V and 4 bases from J, the junction kept 9 bases outside the gene matches. The germline V gene encodes CDR1 SQVTM and CDR2 ANQGSEA. The CDR3 nucleotides read TGCAGCGCCCGACAGGGGGCCTGGGGCACTGAAGCTTTCTTT. This sequence encodes CSARQGAWGTEAFF.

In its sample, this clonotype was seen a few times. The chain couples TRBV12-3 or TRBV12-4 to TRBJ2-7, with TRBD2 matching over 7 bases. Trimming at V came to 1 base and at J to 0 bases, leaving 6 bases not matched to a gene. The CDR3 has 16 amino acids. CDR3 nucleotide sequence: TGTGCCAGCAGTTTAGGGGTAGCGGGCCGCTCCTACGAGCAGTACTTC. Residues: CASSLGVAGRSYEQYF.

The chain has TRBV24-1 and TRBJ1-2; a weak D match, TRBD1 (5 bases). CDR3 length equals 18 residues. The V end was cut by 10 bases, the J end by 0 bases, with 26 bases between. Looked up from germline, CDR1 is KGHDR and CDR2 is SFDVKD. In DNA form, the CDR3 reads TGTGCCACGCACCAGTATACCAGGGCAGGTTTGGCTAACTATGGCTACACCTTC. It specifies CATHQYTRAGLANYGYTF.

The sample holds a few counts of this clonotype. V gene TRBV10-3 combines with J gene TRBJ1-6; maybe TRBD1 (5 bases). V lost 6 bases, J lost 13 bases, and 25 bases lay in between. The CDR3 length is 16 residues. CDR1 ENHRY and CDR2 SYGVKD come from the germline V gene. This CDR3 is CAISGKTRELGFPLHF. For the CDR3, the DNA is TGTGCCATCAGCGGAAAGACCAGGGAACTTGGCTTTCCCCTCCACTTT.

This clonotype was picked up a small number of times. The chain employs TRBV5-1 and TRBJ2-7; 8 bases fit TRBD1. The germline V gene encodes CDR1 SGHRS and CDR2 YFSETQ. With 7 bases clipped from V and 9 bases from J, the junction kept 15 bases outside the gene matches. The CDR3 is made up of 14 amino acids. This CDR3 is CASSDGRGPTPQYF. The CDR3 bases are TGCGCCAGCTCCGACGGCAGGGGGCCGACACCGCAGTACTTC.

This clonotype was counted a few times. The genes are TRBV12-3 or TRBV12-4 and TRBJ1-5, with no clear D. The CDR3 runs 12 residues. Trimming cost V 2 bases and J 7 bases, with 6 bases left between them. The CDR3, as DNA: TGTGCCAGCAGTTTATGGCTACAGCCCCAGCATTTT. Amino acids: CASSLWLQPQHF.

The chain joins TRBV7-9 to TRBJ1-1; no reliable D call. V dropped 3 bases and J dropped 1 base, with 9 bases sitting between them. Germline V gene data show CDR1 as SEHNR and CDR2 as FQNEAQ (reference sequence). There are 14 residues in the CDR3. In nucleotides, the CDR3 is TGTGCCAGCAGCTTCGGACCGGAGAACACTGAAGCTTTCTTT. Residues: CASSFGPENTEAFF.

The rearrangement joins TRBV20-1 to TRBJ1-5; 9 bases align to TRBD1. This CDR3 is built from 14 residues. With V trimmed by 3 bases and J by 5 bases, 5 bases remained unmatched. Germline V gives CDR1 DFQATT, CDR2 SNEGSKA (reference sequence). The CDR3 sequence: CSASSGQGHQPQHF. The CDR3 nucleotides are TGCAGTGCTAGTTCGGGACAGGGACATCAGCCCCAGCATTTT.

This clonotype was seen at least ten times. Here the CDR3 reads CASSLSGPMGQETQYF. The CDR3 bases are TGTGCCAGCAGTTTATCCGGGCCGATGGGGCAAGAGACCCAGTACTTC. This rearrangement joins TRBV12-3 or TRBV12-4 to TRBJ2-5; D is uncertain. This CDR3 has 16 amino acids. The V end was cut by 2 bases, the J end by 2 bases, with 15 bases between.

A few counts support this clonotype. This chain connects TRBV7-2 to TRBJ1-1, with TRBD1 as a possible D gene (6 bases). Germline V CDR1 and CDR2: SGHTA, FQGNSA. Between the trimmed V and J ends, which lost 1 base and 7 bases, there was a span of 10 bases. CDR3 length: 13 amino acids. The CDR3 sequence is CASSLVDSREAFF. The CDR3 nucleotides read TGTGCCAGCAGCTTAGTGGACAGCCGTGAAGCTTTCTTT.

This clonotype was counted only a few times. The V gene is TRBV29-1, the J gene TRBJ2-5, with D perhaps TRBD1 or TRBD2 (5 bases each). Looked up from germline, CDR1 is SQVTM and CDR2 is ANQGSEA. The germline V and J ends were trimmed by 4 bases and 6 bases, with 15 bases remaining between them. The CDR3 totals 13 residues. CDR3 region: CSVGGGSDQTQYF. The CDR3 DNA sequence: TGCAGCGTTGGTGGGGGTTCGGATCAGACCCAGTACTTC.

The chain has TRBV6-1 and TRBJ1-1, with D perhaps matching TRBD1 (6 bases). The V end was cut by 7 bases, the J end by 1 base, with 22 bases between. Per the germline V gene, CDR1 is MNHNS and CDR2 is SASEGT. The CDR3 has 17 amino acids. CDR3 region: CASNQRGGRPTNTEAFF. The CDR3 nucleotides are TGTGCCAGCAACCAAAGGGGGGGGAGGCCCACGAACACTGAAGCTTTCTTT.

The chain joins TRBV24-1 to TRBJ1-5, with a possible D match to TRBD1 (5 bases). This CDR3 has 14 amino acids. V was cut by 7 bases and J by 1 base, with 10 bases left in between. Germline assignment: CDR1 KGHDR and CDR2 SFDVKD. Written as DNA, the CDR3 is TGTGCCACCAGCTGGGGGGACAGCAATCAGCCCCAGCATTTT. Translating gives CATSWGDSNQPQHF.

The rearrangement joins TRBV5-1 to TRBJ2-7; 7 bases line up with TRBD1. The junction had 6 bases not matched to a gene; V was cut back by 0 bases and J by 3 bases. The CDR3 spans 15 residues. Germline loops: CDR1 SGHRS, CDR2 YFSETQ. CDR3 sequence: CASSLGQGNIYEQYF. For the CDR3, the DNA is TGCGCCAGCAGCTTGGGACAGGGAAATATCTACGAGCAGTACTTC.

The chain has TRBV7-9 and TRBJ1-5; D uncertain. From germline, CDR1 is SEHNR and CDR2 FQNEAQ (reference sequence). The CDR3 extends over 15 amino acids. Trimming stripped 5 bases from V and 4 bases from J, with 15 bases between. Written as DNA, the CDR3 is TGTGCCAGCAGCCTAGGGTCCCCCCGGAATCAGCCCCAGCATTTT. Translating gives CASSLGSPRNQPQHF.

This clonotype was picked up a small number of times. The gene calls are TRBV5-1 and TRBJ2-2, with 7 bases lining up with TRBD1. CDR1 is SGHRS and CDR2 is YFSETQ in the germline V gene. With 4 bases clipped from V and 5 bases from J, the junction kept 11 bases outside the gene matches. The CDR3 spans 16 residues. As DNA, the CDR3 is TGCGCCAGCAGCCTACCCCGACAGGGAATGACCGGGGAGCTGTTTTTT. Encoded protein: CASSLPRQGMTGELFF.

Many counts were recorded for this clonotype. The chain combines TRBV28 with TRBJ2-7; TRBD2 might be the D (6 bases). Germline V gene sequence: CDR1 MDHEN, CDR2 SYDVKM. Trimming shortened V by 7 bases and J by 7 bases, and 14 bases separated the two germline ends. The CDR3 extends over 12 amino acids. The CDR3 loop is CASNTISGEQYF. The CDR3 DNA follows: TGTGCCAGCAATACTATAAGCGGGGAGCAGTACTTC.

This clonotype has at least ten counts. This rearrangement joins TRBV28 to TRBJ1-6, with unresolved D. Per germline, CDR1 MDHEN and CDR2 SYDVKM. V was cut by 6 bases and J by 6 bases, with 9 bases left in between. This CDR3 contains 13 residues. In DNA, the CDR3 is TGTGCCAGCAGAAGGGCGCCTAATTCACCCCTCCACTTT. It yields the protein CASRRAPNSPLHF.